This TCR beta chain was sequenced during a study of glioma-infiltrating T cells after dendritic cell vaccination. Study in general: Treatment, given 2003 to 2012, was autologous tumor lysate-pulsed dendritic cell vaccination. Dendritic cells derived from monocytes and pulsed with autologous tumor lysate formed the vaccine. The study, taken as a whole, reports: Higher TCR clonality did not directly relate to longer survival.

In germline, CDR1 is MRHNA, CDR2 SNTAGT. Trimming took 4 bases from V and 4 from J, leaving 18 bases between them. The CDR3 sequence is 16 residues long. Time point specified: after dendritic cell vaccination, including at tumor progression/relapse. With regard to this clone: Its antigen is as yet unknown.

Primers: 60 V beta forward and 13 J beta reverse. Libraries were prepared by immunoSEQ multiplex PCR; TCRdb keeps only in-frame clonotypes and omits some of them. The table has some 90,000 clones, over 75% seen once. This chain connects TRBV6-4 to TRBJ2-3; a possible D gene is TRBD2 (6 bases). Sequences were derived from blood, sampled after dendritic cell vaccination. This TCR was sampled from a human donor with glioblastoma. CDR3 residues: CASSVTGTSAADTQYF. CDR3 in DNA: TGTGCCAGCAGTGTAACCGGGACTTCTGCGGCAGATACGCAGTATTTT.